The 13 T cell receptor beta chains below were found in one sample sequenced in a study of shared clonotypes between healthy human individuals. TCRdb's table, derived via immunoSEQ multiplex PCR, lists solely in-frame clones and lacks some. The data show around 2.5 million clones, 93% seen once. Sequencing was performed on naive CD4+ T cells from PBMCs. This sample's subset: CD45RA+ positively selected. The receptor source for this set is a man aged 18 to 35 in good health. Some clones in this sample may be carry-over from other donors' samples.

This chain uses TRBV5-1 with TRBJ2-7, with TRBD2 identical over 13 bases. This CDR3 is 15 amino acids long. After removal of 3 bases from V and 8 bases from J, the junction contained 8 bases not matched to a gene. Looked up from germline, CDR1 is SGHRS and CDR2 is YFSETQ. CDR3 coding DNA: TGCGCCAGCAGCTCCCCAGCAGGGACTAGCGGGAAGCAGTACTTC. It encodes CASSSPAGTSGKQYF. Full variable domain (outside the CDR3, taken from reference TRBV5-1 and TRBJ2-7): KAGVTQTPRYLIKTRGQQVTLSCSPISGHRSVSWYQQTPGQGLQFLFEYFSETQRNKGNFPGRFSGRQFSNSRSEMNVSTLELGDSALYLCASSSPAGTSGKQYFGPGTRLTVT.

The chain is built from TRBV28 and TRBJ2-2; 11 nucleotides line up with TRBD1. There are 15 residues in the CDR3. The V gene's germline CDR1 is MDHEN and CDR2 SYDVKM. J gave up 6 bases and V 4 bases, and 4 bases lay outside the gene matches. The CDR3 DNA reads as TGTGCCAGCAGTTCCCGGGACAGGGGGGCCGGGGAGCTGTTTTTT. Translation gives CASSSRDRGAGELFF.

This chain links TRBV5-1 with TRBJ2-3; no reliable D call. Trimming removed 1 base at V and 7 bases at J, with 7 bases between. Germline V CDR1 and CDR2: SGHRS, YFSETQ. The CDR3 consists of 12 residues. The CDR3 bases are TGCGCCAGCAGCTTGAATGGGTATACGCAGTATTTT. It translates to CASSLNGYTQYF.

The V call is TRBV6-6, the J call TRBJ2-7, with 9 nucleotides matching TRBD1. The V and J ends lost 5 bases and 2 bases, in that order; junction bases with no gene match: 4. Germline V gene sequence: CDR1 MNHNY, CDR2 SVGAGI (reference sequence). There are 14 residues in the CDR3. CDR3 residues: CASSKRQGAYEQYF. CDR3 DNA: TGTGCCAGCAGTAAAAGACAGGGGGCCTACGAGCAGTACTTC.

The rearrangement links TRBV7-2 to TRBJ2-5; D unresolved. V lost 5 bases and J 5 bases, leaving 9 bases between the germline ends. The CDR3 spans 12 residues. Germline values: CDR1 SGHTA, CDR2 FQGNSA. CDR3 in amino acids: CASSRTRETQYF. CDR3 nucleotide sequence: TGTGCCAGCAGCCGAACGCGGGAGACCCAGTACTTC.

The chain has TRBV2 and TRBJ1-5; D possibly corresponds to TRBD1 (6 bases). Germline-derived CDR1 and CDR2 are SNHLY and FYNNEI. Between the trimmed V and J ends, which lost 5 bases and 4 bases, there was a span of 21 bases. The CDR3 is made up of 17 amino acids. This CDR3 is CASSSLAGGQRNQPQHF. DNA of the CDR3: TGTGCCAGCAGTTCACTCGCCGGGGGCCAAAGAAATCAGCCCCAGCATTTT.

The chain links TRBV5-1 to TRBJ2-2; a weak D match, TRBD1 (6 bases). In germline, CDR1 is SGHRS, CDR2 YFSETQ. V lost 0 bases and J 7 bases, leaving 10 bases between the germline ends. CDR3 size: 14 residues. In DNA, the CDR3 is TGCGCCAGCAGCTTGGACAGGGAAATCGGGGAGCTGTTTTTT. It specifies CASSLDREIGELFF.

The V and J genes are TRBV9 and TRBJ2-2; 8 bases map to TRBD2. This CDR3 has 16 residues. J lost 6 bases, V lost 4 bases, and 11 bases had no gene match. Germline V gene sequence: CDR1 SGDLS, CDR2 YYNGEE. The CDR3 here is CASSSRGAGAPGELFF. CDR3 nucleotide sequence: TGTGCCAGCAGCTCCCGAGGAGCGGGAGCTCCCGGGGAGCTGTTTTTT.

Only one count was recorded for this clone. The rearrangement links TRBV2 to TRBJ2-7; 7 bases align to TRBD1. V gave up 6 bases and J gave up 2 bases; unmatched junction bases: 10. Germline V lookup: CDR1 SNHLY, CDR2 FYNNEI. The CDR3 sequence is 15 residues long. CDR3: CASRAEGTATYEQYF. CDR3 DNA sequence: TGTGCCAGCAGAGCCGAAGGGACAGCGACCTACGAGCAGTACTTC.

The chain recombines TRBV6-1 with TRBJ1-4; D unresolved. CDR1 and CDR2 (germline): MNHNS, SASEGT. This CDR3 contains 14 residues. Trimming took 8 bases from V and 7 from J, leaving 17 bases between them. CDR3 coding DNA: TGTGCCAGCTCCCCTCCGTACGACGGTGAAAAACTGTTTTTT. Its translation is CASSPPYDGEKLFF.

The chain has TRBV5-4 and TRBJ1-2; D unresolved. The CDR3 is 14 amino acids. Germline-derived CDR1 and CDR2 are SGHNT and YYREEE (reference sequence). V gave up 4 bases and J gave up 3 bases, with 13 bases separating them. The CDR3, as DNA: TGTGCCAGCAGCAAAAGGACGGACCACTATGGCTACACCTTC. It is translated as CASSKRTDHYGYTF.

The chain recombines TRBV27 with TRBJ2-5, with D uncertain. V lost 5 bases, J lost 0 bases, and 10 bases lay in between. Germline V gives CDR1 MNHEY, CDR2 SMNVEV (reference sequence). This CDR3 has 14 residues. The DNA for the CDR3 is TGTGCCAGCAGTAAGAATGCCTACCAAGAGACCCAGTACTTC. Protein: CASSKNAYQETQYF.

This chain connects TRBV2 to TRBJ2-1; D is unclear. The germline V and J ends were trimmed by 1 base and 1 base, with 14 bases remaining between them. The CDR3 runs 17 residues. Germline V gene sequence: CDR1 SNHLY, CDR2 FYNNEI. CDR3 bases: TGTGCCAGCAGTGAAGGAACTACCTGGACGTCCTACAATGAGCAGTTCTTC. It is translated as CASSEGTTWTSYNEQFF.